The entry below gives a single T cell receptor beta chain sequence along with its context. In the source study's methods: Estimation of nucleated cell counts was performed using reference gene primer amplification. The repertoire was sequenced with immunoSEQ multiplex PCR; TCRdb's copy has only in-frame clones and lacks some. V and J calls and clone size are as listed in that table; D and trimming were resolved from the DNA. The sample has around 450,000 clones; more than 85% are singletons. The data were taken from a study of blood T cell repertoires in COVID-19. Study overall: Whether acute or convalescent, the COVID-19 samples came from the United States, Italy and Spain. PBMCs, B-cell-depleted T cells, or T cells provided the cDNA or gDNA that made up the material.

The source of this sequence is a woman aged 25-40 years with acute or convalescent COVID-19. The sample consisted of peripheral blood.

CDR3 sequence reads: CASGEYEQYF. The CDR3 DNA follows: TGTGCCAGCGGAGAATACGAGCAGTACTTC. The V call is TRBV25-1, the J call TRBJ2-7; no clear D gene. Trimming stripped 8 bases from V and 4 bases from J, with 6 bases between. From germline, CDR1 is MGHDK and CDR2 SYGVNS. This CDR3 contains 10 residues.